A single sample is the source of the 5 T cell receptor beta chains below, sequenced in a study of CD8 T cells in ankylosing spondylitis. From the 5' RACE reads, TCRdb called clonotypes with MiXCR, one entry per CDR3 protein. The sample has approximately 340,000 distinct CDR3 sequences, approximately 14% seen once; the top ten hold approximately 0.99%. The sample was blood, either unsorted or a sorted T cell fraction (not recorded which). All receptors come from a male donor with ankylosing spondylitis or in good health (not recorded which).

V gene TRBV11-2 combines with J gene TRBJ2-3; a possible D gene is TRBD1 (5 bases). The ends were cut back, 0 bases at V and 6 bases at J, with 13 bases in the middle. This CDR3 region has 15 residues. Germline CDR1 SGHAT, CDR2 FQNNGV. The CDR3 nucleotides are TGTGCCAGCAGCTTAGATTGGTTAGCAGGGGATACGCAGTATTTT. Translated: CASSLDWLAGDTQYF.

The chain links TRBV18 to TRBJ2-1; 7 bases align to TRBD1. The ends lost 1 base at V and 9 bases at J; junction bases unmatched: 3. Germline V lookup: CDR1 KGHSH, CDR2 LQKENI. This CDR3 contains 13 residues. CDR3 bases: TGTGCCAGCTCACCACTCGGACAGGCTGAGCAGTTCTTC. The encoded protein is CASSPLGQAEQFF. The complete variable domain, with remaining parts taken from reference TRBV18 and TRBJ2-1, reads NAGVMQNPRHLVRRRGQEARLRCSPMKGHSHVYWYRQLPEEGLKFMVYLQKENIIDESGMPKERFSAEFPKEGPSILRIQQVVRGDSAAYFCASSPLGQAEQFFGPGTRLTVL.

This clonotype was observed at least ten times. The V and J genes are TRBV12-3 or TRBV12-4 and TRBJ1-6, with 10 bases identical to TRBD1. This CDR3 comprises 14 residues. J gave up 7 bases and V 3 bases, and 0 bases lay outside the gene matches. The CDR3 sequence: CASSLTGGNSPLHF. CDR3 bases: TGTGCCAGCAGTTTGACAGGGGGCAATTCACCCCTCCACTTT.

This clonotype appeared many times. V usage is TRBV30 and J usage is TRBJ1-3; 8 bases align to TRBD1. The CDR3 consists of 15 residues. Trimming cost V 2 bases and J 0 bases; bases outside gene matches: 3. Germline CDR1 reads GTSNPN; CDR2 reads SVGIG (reference sequence). In DNA form, the CDR3 reads TGTGCCTGGAGTTCAGGGGGCGCCTCTGGAAACACCATATATTTT. Protein product: CAWSSGGASGNTIYF.

This clonotype has more than one count but fewer than ten. The CDR3 is CASSENWDTNEKLFF. Written as DNA, the CDR3 is TGTGCCAGCAGTGAAAATTGGGATACTAATGAAAAACTGTTTTTT. The chain is built from TRBV25-1 and TRBJ1-4; D not certain. This CDR3 contains 15 residues. V was cut by 2 bases and J by 2 bases, with 9 bases left in between. The germline V gene has CDR1 MGHDK and CDR2 SYGVNS.